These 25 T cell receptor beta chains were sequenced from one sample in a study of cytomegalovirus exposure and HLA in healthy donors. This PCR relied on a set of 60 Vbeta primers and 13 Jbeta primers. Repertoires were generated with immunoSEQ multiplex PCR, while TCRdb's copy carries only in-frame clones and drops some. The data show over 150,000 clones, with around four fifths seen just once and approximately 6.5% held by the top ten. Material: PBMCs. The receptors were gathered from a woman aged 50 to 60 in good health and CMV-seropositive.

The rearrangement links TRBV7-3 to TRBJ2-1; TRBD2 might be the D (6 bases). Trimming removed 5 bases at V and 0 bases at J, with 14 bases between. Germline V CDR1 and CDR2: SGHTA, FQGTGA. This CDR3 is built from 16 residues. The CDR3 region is CASSPSGGSSYNEQFF. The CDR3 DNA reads TGTGCCAGCAGCCCATCTGGGGGGAGCTCCTACAATGAGCAGTTCTTC.

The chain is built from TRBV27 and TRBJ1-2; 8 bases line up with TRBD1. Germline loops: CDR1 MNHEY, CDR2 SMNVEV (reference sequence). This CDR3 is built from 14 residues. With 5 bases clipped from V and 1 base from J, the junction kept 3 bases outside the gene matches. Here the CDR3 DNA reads TGTGCCAGCAGTCAGGGGGCGGTTAACTATGGCTACACCTTC. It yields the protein CASSQGAVNYGYTF.

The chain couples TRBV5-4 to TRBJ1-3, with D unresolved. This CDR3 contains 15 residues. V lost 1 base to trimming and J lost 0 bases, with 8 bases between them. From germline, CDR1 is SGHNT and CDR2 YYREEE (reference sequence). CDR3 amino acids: CASSLKQPSGNTIYF. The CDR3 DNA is TGTGCCAGCAGCTTGAAACAGCCCTCTGGAAACACCATATATTTT. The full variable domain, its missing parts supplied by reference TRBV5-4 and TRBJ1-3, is ETGVTQSPTHLIKTRGQQVTLRCSSQSGHNTVSWYQQALGQGPQFIFQYYREEENGRGNFPPRFSGLQFPNYSSELNVNALELDDSALYLCASSLKQPSGNTIYFGEGSWLTVV.

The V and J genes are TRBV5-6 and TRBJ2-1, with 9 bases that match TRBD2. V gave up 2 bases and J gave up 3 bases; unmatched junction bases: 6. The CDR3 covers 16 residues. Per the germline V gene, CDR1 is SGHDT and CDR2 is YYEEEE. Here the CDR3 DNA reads TGTGCCAGCAGCTTTGTAGCGGGAGACCTCTACAATGAGCAGTTCTTC. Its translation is CASSFVAGDLYNEQFF.

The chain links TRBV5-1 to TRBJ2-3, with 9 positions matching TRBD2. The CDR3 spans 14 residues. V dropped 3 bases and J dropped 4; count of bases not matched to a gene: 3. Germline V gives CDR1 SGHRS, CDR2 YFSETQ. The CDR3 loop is CASSWGGRADTQYF. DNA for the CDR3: TGCGCCAGCAGCTGGGGCGGGAGGGCAGATACGCAGTATTTT.

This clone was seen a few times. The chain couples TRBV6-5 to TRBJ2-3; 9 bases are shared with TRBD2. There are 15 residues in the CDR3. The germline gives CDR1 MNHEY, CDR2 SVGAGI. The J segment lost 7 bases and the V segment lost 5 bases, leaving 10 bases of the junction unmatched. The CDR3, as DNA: TGTGCCAGCAGTCCCGAACAGCGGGGGGACAATACGCAGTATTTT. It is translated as CASSPEQRGDNTQYF.

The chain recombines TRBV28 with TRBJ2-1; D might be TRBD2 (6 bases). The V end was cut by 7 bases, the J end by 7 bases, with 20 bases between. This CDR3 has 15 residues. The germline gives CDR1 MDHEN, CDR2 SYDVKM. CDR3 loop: CASNSGGARVNEQFF. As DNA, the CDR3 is TGTGCCAGCAATTCCGGCGGGGCGAGAGTAAATGAGCAGTTCTTC.

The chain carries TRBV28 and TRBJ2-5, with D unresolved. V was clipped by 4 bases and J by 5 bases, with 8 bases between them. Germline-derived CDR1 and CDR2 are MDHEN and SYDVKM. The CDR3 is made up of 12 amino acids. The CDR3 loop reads CASSSTVETQYF. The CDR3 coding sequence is TGTGCCAGCAGTTCCACAGTGGAGACCCAGTACTTC.

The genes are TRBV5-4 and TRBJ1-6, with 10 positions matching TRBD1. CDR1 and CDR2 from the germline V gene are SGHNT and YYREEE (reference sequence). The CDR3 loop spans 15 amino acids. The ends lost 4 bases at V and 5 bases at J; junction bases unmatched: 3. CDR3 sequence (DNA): TGTGCCAGCAGCCCGGACAGGGGGAATAATTCACCCCTCCACTTT. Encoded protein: CASSPDRGNNSPLHF.

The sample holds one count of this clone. The CDR3 here is CASADRVVSFF. In nucleotides, the CDR3 is TGTGCCAGCGCAGACAGGGTAGTATCTTTCTTT. The V and J genes are TRBV2 and TRBJ1-1; 7 bases are shared with TRBD1. The germline CDR1 and CDR2 sequences are SNHLY and FYNNEI. J gave up 12 bases and V 8 bases, and 9 bases lay outside the gene matches. This CDR3 is built from 11 residues.

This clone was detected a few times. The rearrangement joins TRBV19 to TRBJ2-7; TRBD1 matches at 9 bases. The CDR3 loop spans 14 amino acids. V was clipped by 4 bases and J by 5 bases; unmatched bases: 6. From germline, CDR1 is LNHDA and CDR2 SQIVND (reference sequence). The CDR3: CASSSIQGADEQYF. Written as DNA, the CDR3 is TGTGCCAGTAGTAGCATACAGGGGGCAGACGAGCAGTACTTC.

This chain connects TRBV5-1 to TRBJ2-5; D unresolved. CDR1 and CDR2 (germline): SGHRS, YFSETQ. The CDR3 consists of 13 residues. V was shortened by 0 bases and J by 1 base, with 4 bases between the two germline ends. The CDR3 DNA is TGCGCCAGCAGCTTGGTATTCCAAGAGACCCAGTACTTC. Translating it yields CASSLVFQETQYF. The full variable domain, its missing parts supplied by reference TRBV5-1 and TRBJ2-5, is KAGVTQTPRYLIKTRGQQVTLSCSPISGHRSVSWYQQTPGQGLQFLFEYFSETQRNKGNFPGRFSGRQFSNSRSEMNVSTLELGDSALYLCASSLVFQETQYFGPGTRLLVL.

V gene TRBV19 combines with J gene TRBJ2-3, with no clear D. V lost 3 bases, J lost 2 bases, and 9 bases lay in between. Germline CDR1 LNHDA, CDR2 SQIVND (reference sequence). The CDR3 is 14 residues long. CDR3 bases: TGTGCCAGTAGTATCGGGTCTAACACAGATACGCAGTATTTT. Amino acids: CASSIGSNTDTQYF.

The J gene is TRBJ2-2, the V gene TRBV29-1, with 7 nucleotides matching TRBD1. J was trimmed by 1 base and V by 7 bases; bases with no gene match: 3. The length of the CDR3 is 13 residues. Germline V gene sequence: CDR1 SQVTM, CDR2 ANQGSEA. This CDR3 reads CSADRVNTGELFF. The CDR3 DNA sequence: TGCAGCGCCGACAGGGTGAACACCGGGGAGCTGTTTTTT.

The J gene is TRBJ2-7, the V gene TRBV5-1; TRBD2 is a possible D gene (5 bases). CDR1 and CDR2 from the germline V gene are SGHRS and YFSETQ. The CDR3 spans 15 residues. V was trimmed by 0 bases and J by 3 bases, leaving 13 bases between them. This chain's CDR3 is CASSLDGTSVYEQYF. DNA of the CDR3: TGCGCCAGCAGCTTGGATGGTACTAGTGTCTACGAGCAGTACTTC.

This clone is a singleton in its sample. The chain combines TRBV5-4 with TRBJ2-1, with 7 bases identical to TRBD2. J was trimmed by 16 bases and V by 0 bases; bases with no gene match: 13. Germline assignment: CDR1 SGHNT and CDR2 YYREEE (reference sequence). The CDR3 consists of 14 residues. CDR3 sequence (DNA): TGTGCCAGCAGCTTGGGGGGAGCAGCGGGGATTCTCTTCTTC. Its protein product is CASSLGGAAGILFF.

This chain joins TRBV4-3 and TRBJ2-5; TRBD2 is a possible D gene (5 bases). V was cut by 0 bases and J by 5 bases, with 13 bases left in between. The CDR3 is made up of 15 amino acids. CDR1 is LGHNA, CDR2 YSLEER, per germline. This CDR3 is CASSQDTGWAETQYF. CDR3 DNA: TGCGCCAGCAGCCAAGATACGGGATGGGCGGAGACCCAGTACTTC.

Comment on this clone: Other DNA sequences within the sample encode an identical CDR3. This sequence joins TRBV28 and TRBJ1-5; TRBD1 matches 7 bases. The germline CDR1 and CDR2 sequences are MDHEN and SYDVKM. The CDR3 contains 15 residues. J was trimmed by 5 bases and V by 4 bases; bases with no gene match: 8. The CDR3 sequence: CASSYGDSLHQPQHF. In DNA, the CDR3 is TGTGCCAGCAGTTACGGGGACAGCTTACATCAGCCCCAGCATTTT.

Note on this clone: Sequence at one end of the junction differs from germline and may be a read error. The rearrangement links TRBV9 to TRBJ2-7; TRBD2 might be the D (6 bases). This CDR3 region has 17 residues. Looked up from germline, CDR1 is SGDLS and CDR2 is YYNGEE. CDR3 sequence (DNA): TGTGCCAGCACCGTACTCCCTCATCGGGGGTTACACTACGAGCAGTACTTC. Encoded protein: CASTVLPHRGLHYEQYF.

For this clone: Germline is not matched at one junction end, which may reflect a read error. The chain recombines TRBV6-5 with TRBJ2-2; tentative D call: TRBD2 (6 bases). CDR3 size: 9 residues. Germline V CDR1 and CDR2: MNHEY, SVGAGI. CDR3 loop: CAILPGAVF. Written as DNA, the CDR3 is TGTGCCATCTTGCCGGGAGCTGTTTTT.

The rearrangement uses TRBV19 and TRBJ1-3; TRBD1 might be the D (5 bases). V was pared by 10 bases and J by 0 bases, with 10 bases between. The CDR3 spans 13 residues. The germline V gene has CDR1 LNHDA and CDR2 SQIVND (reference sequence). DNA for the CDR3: TGTGCCACCGACAGCCACTCTGGAAACACCATATATTTT. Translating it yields CATDSHSGNTIYF.

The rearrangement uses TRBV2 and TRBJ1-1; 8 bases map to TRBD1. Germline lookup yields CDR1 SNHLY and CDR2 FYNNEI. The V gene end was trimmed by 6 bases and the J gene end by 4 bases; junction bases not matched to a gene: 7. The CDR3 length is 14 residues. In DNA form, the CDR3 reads TGTGCCAGCAGAGAACAGGGGGGAGTCACTGAAGCTTTCTTT. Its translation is CASREQGGVTEAFF.

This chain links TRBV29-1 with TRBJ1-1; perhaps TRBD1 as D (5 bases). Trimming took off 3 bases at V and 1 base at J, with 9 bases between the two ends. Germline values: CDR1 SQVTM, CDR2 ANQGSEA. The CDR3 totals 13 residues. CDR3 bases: TGCAGCGTTGAGTGGACAACGAACACTGAAGCTTTCTTT. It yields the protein CSVEWTTNTEAFF.

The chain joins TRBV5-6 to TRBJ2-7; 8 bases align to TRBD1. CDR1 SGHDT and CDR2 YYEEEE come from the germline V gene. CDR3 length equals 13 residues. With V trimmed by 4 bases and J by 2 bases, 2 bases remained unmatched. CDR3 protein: CASSRTGPYEQYF. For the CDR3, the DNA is TGTGCCAGCAGCCGGACAGGGCCCTACGAGCAGTACTTC. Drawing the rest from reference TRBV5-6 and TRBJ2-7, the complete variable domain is DAGVTQSPTHLIKTRGQQVTLRCSPKSGHDTVSWYQQALGQGPQFIFQYYEEEERQRGNFPDRFSGHQFPNYSSELNVNALLLGDSALYLCASSRTGPYEQYFGPGTRLTVT.

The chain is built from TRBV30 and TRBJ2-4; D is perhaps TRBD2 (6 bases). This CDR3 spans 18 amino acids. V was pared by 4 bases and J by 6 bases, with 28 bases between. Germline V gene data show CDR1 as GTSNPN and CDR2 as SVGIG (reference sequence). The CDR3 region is CAWNGARLGTDSVNIQYF. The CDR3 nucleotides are TGTGCCTGGAATGGGGCCAGACTAGGCACGGATTCCGTAAACATTCAGTACTTC.